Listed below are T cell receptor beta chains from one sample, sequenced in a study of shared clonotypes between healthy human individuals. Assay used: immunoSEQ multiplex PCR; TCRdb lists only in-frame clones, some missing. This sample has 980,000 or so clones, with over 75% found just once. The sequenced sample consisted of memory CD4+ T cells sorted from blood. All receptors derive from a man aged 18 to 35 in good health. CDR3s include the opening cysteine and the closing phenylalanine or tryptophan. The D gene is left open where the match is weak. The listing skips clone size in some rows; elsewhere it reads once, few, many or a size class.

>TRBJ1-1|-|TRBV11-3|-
TGTGCCAGCAGCCAGACAGAACGGGGCACTGAAGCTTTCTTT
CASSQTERGTEAFF
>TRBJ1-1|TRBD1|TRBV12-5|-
TGTGCTAGTGCGGAGGCCCCGGGACAGAAGAACACTGAAGCTTTCTTT
CASAEAPGQKNTEAFF
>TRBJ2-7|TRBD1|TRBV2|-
TGTGCCAGCAGAGATAACAGGGGGCTCTACGAGCAGTACTTC
CASRDNRGLYEQYF
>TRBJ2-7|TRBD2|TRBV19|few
TGTGCCAGTGGGACTAGCGGGGGATACGAGCAGTACTTC
CASGTSGGYEQYF
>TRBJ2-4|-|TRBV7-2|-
TGTGCCAGCAGCTCTAAAGGCCCGGGTGGCAGTAAAAACATTCAGTACTTC
CASSSKGPGGSKNIQYF
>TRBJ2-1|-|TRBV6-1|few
TGTGCCAGCAGTGAATACAGCGGATCCTACAATGAGCAGTTCTTC
CASSEYSGSYNEQFF
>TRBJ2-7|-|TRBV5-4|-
TGTGCCAGCAGCCCACAGGGCCACGAGCAGTACTTC
CASSPQGHEQYF
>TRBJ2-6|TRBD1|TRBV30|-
TGTGCCTGGACACAGGGGGCTAGTTCTGGGGCCAACGTCCTGACTTTC
CAWTQGASSGANVLTF
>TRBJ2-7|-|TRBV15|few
TGTGCCACCAGCAGATCCAGGGGAGCCTTGGGAGAGCAGTACTTC
CATSRSRGALGEQYF
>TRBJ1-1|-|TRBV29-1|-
TGCAGCGTTGGGACACAGGAGGGGTTCACTGAAGCTTTCTTT
CSVGTQEGFTEAFF
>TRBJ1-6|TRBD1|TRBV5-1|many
TGCGCCAGCAGCACCGGACAGGGAGGGCATTCACCCCTCCACTTT
CASSTGQGGHSPLHF
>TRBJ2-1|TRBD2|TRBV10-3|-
TGTGCCATCAGTGGGGACCGCCCGGGGGGGTACAATGAGCAGTTCTTC
CAISGDRPGGYNEQFF
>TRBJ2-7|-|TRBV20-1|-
TGCAGTGCCGAGAACATCGGCGAGCAGTACTTC
CSAENIGEQYF
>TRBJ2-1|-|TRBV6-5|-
TGTGCCAGCAGTTACTCGTCTGGGAACAATGAGCAGTTCTTC
CASSYSSGNNEQFF
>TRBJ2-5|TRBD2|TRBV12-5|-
TGTGCTAGTGGCCTAGAGACGGGACTAGCGGGAGAAGAGACCCAGTACTTC
CASGLETGLAGEETQYF
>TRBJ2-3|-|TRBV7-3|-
TGTGCCAGCAGCTTAGGCAGGGGGGTAACGAGAGATACGCAGTATTTT
CASSLGRGVTRDTQYF
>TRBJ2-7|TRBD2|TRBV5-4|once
TGTGCCAGCAGCCCTCGGACTAGCGGCTCCTACGAGCAGTACTTC
CASSPRTSGSYEQYF
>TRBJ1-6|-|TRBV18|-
TGTGCCAGCTCACCAGAGGGAAGGTCACCCCTCCACTTT
CASSPEGRSPLHF
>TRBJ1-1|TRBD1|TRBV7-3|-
TGTGCCAGCAGCTCTACAGGGGGATTTATGAACACTGAAGCTTTCTTT
CASSSTGGFMNTEAFF
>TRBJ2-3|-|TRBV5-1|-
TGCGCCAGCAGCTTGGCCCGGGACTCAGGCACAGATACGCAGTATTTT
CASSLARDSGTDTQYF
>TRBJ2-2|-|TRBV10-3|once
TGTGCCATCAGTGAGAGAGGGACTCCCACCGGGGAGCTGTTTTTT
CAISERGTPTGELFF
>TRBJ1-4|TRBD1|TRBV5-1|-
TGCGCCAGCAGCTGGGGACAGGGGAGAGGAACTAATGAAAAACTGTTTTTT
CASSWGQGRGTNEKLFF
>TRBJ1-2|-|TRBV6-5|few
TGTGCCAGCAGGACCGGGACGGCTTACGGCTACACCTTC
CASRTGTAYGYTF
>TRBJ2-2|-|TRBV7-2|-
TGTGCCAGCAGCGCCCGGAAAGGGGCGGGCGGGGAGCTGTTTTTT
CASSARKGAGGELFF
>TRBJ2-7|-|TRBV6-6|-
TGTGCCAGCAGCCCCACCGGGCCCTCCGAGCAGTACTTC
CASSPTGPSEQYF
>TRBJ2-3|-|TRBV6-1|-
TGTGCCAGCAGTGGAGTGGGGAAGAGCACAGATACGCAGTATTTT
CASSGVGKSTDTQYF
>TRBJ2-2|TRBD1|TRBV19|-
TGTGCCAGTAGTACTCACAGGGGGCCCGGGGAGCTGTTTTTT
CASSTHRGPGELFF
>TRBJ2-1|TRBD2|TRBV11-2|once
TGTGCCAGCAGCTTAGGACGAGCCAGCGGGAGATACAATGAGCAGTTCTTC
CASSLGRASGRYNEQFF
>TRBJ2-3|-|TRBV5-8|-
TGTGCCAGCAGATTAACCAGCACAGATACGCAGTATTTT
CASRLTSTDTQYF
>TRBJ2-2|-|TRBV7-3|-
TGTGCCAGCAGCTTAAGAGGAGCGAACACCGGGGAGCTGTTTTTT
CASSLRGANTGELFF
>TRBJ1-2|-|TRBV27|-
TGTGCCAGCAGTCAACCTAAGACAGCTTGGCATGGCTACACCTTC
CASSQPKTAWHGYTF
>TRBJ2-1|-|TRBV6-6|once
TGTGCCAGCCAGCAGAGCTCCTACAATGAGCAGTTCTTC
CASQQSSYNEQFF
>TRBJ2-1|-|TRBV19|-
TGTGCCAGTAGGACCTCTGGGCAGCTGAGGACGAATGAGCAGTTCTTC
CASRTSGQLRTNEQFF
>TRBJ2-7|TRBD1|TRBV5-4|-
TGTGCCAGCAGCCCCGGGACAGTTTATAACTACGAGCAGTACTTC
CASSPGTVYNYEQYF
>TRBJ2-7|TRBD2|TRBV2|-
TGTGCCAGCAGACCTAGCGGGGGGGGCCACGAGCAGTACTTC
CASRPSGGGHEQYF
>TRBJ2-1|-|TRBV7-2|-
TGTGCCAGCAGCTCCCGGGACCGCATGGGTAATGAGCAGTTCTTC
CASSSRDRMGNEQFF
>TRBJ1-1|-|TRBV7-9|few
TGTGCCAGCAGCTTACTTGGGAACACTGAAGCTTTCTTT
CASSLLGNTEAFF
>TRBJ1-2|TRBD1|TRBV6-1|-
TGTGCCAGCAGTGAACAACAGGGGAGCGCGAGTGGCTACACCTTC
CASSEQQGSASGYTF
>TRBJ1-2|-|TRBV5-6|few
TGTGCCAGCAGCTTGCTAGGGGGGAATGGCTACACCTTC
CASSLLGGNGYTF
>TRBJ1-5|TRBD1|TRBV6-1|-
TGTGCCAGCAGTGAATTGGGACAGGTCGGTAATCTGGCCAGGCCCCAGCATTTT
CASSELGQVGNLARPQHF
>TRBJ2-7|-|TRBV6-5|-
TGTGCCACCAAGACACTTTCTCACTCCTACGAGCAGTACTTC
CATKTLSHSYEQYF